The clone carrying this TCR beta chain was seen a few times. Its antigen is unknown. Within the sample, other DNA sequences also encode this same CDR3. This record comes from a study of T cells in localized non-small cell lung cancer. Regarding the study as a whole: A higher density of T cells in blood coincided with extended overall survival. A single tumor region was sequenced, leaving heterogeneity possible. Adjacent lung tissue had a median about 57 of the top 100 clones found in the tumor. Uninvolved adjacent lung had higher T cell clonality than tumor and all other tissues.

Repertoires were generated with immunoSEQ multiplex PCR, while TCRdb's copy carries only in-frame clones and drops some. In the table there are 1,000 to 1,500 clones, 22% of which are singletons. Per germline, CDR1 MNHGY and CDR2 SAAAGT. The CDR3 is 14 amino acids. V lost 6 bases, J lost 0 bases, and 8 bases lay in between. The source of this sequence is a male donor older than 55 with stage III squamous cell lung carcinoma. The sample consisted of normal lung tissue next to the tumor, taken before any cancer treatment. The genes are TRBV6-8 and TRBJ1-4; D is ambiguous. Written as DNA, the CDR3 is TGTGCCAGCAGGAGGGATGCAACTAATGAAAAACTGTTTTTT. This gives the protein CASRRDATNEKLFF.